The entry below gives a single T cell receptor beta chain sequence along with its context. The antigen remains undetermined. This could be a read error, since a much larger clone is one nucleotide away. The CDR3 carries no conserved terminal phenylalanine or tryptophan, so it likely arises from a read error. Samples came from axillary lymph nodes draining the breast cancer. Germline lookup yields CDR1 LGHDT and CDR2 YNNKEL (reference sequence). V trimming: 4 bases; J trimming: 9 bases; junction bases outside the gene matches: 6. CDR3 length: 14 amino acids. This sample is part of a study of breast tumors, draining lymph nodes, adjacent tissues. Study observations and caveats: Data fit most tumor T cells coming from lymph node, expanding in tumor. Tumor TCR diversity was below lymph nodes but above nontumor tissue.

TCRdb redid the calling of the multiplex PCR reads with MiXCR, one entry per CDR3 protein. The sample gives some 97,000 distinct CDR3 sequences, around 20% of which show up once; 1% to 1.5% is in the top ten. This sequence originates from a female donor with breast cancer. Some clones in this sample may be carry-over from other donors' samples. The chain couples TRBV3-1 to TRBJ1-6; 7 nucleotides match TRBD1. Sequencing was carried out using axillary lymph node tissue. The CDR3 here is CASSPTGVGSPLHC. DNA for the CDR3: TGTGCCAGCAGCCCTACAGGGGTCGGTTCACCCCTCCACTGT.